A single sample gave rise to the 10 T cell receptor beta chains below, sequenced in a study of early T cells in non-severe SARS-CoV-2 infection. One entry per CDR3 protein results from TCRdb running MiXCR on the 5' RACE reads. The sample holds 50,000 to 85,000 distinct CDR3 sequences, roughly 9% seen once. The sequenced sample consisted of whole blood. These receptors originate from an adult who was a healthcare worker with PCR-confirmed SARS-CoV-2 infection or an uninfected control (not recorded which).

The chain joins TRBV5-6 to TRBJ2-5; D remains unclear. V was clipped by 0 bases and J by 1 base, with 7 bases between them. CDR1 SGHDT and CDR2 YYEEEE come from the germline V gene. CDR3 length: 14 residues. The CDR3 DNA follows: TGTGCCAGCAGCTTGGTAAGGACCCAAGAGACCCAGTACTTC. Residues: CASSLVRTQETQYF.

This clonotype was found a few times. This chain joins TRBV6-4 and TRBJ2-2, with no clear D. This CDR3 has 15 amino acids. V lost 2 bases and J lost 2, with 9 bases in between. CDR1 is MRHNA, CDR2 SNTAGT, per germline. In nucleotides, the CDR3 is TGTGCCAGCAGTGACAGTCTAGAAAACACCGGGGAGCTGTTTTTT. Protein product: CASSDSLENTGELFF.

This chain uses TRBV6-2 or TRBV6-3 with TRBJ2-1, with 8 bases fitting TRBD2. Germline trimming cut 11 bases from V and 4 bases from J; bases unmatched to any gene: 4. CDR1 MNHEY and CDR2 SVGEGT come from the germline V gene. This CDR3 spans 12 amino acids. CDR3 residues: CACSGNYNEQFF. In DNA, the CDR3 is TGTGCCTGTAGCGGGAATTACAATGAGCAGTTCTTC.

This clonotype was seen at least ten times. The V gene is TRBV29-1, the J gene TRBJ2-7, with 10 nucleotides matching TRBD1. The V gene end was trimmed by 6 bases and the J gene end by 3 bases; junction bases not matched to a gene: 2. The CDR3 contains 12 residues. The V gene's germline CDR1 is SQVTM and CDR2 ANQGSEA. The CDR3: CSVRDRGYEQYF. The CDR3 nucleotides are TGCAGCGTCCGGGACAGGGGCTACGAGCAGTACTTC.

The chain has TRBV4-1 and TRBJ2-3, with 8 bases aligning to TRBD2. Germline V gene sequence: CDR1 MGHRA, CDR2 YSYEKL. The CDR3 runs to 15 residues. With 4 bases clipped from V and 6 bases from J, the junction kept 9 bases outside the gene matches. CDR3 nucleotides: TGCGCCAGCAGCCTCTCAGCGGGAGTAGTGGATACGCAGTATTTT. It is translated as CASSLSAGVVDTQYF.

This clonotype was detected ten times or more. This chain uses TRBV29-1 with TRBJ1-2, with D possibly TRBD1 on 6 matching bases. V was shortened by 2 bases and J by 8 bases, with 9 bases between the two germline ends. Germline loops: CDR1 SQVTM, CDR2 ANQGSEA. This CDR3 spans 11 amino acids. In DNA form, the CDR3 reads TGCAGCGTTGAACGCGGGGGCGGCTACACCTTC. Translating gives CSVERGGGYTF.

V is TRBV29-1 and J is TRBJ2-1, with unresolved D. The CDR3 covers 15 residues. The V gene lost 0 bases and the J gene lost 5 bases, with 14 bases spanning the gap. The germline V gene has CDR1 SQVTM and CDR2 ANQGSEA. As DNA, the CDR3 is TGCAGCGTTGAAGATAAACCGCAGGTGGACAATGAGCAGTTCTTC. Its protein product is CSVEDKPQVDNEQFF.

This clonotype was observed many times. The chain uses TRBV6-5 and TRBJ2-1, with D possibly TRBD2 on 5 matching bases. Germline assignment: CDR1 MNHEY and CDR2 SVGAGI. The CDR3 totals 14 residues. Trimming removed 2 bases at V and 10 bases at J, with 15 bases between. This CDR3 reads CASSYRPGVGEQFF. The CDR3 DNA reads as TGTGCCAGCAGTTACCGCCCCGGGGTCGGGGAGCAGTTCTTC.

In this sample, this clonotype turned up many times. The chain recombines TRBV20-1 with TRBJ2-7; 9 bases line up with TRBD2. V was clipped by 0 bases and J by 5 bases; unmatched bases: 8. This CDR3 has 15 residues. The germline V gene encodes CDR1 DFQATT and CDR2 SNEGSKA (reference sequence). CDR3 DNA: TGCAGTGCTAGAGATGGGCTAGCGGGAATCGACGAGCAGTACTTC. Amino acid sequence: CSARDGLAGIDEQYF.

The sample holds many counts of this clonotype. The CDR3 loop is CASSSSSSGSSYEQYF. DNA of the CDR3: TGTGCCAGCAGTTCCAGTTCGAGCGGGAGCTCCTACGAGCAGTACTTC. This chain connects TRBV28 to TRBJ2-7; 8 bases map to TRBD2. This CDR3 is built from 16 residues. V was pared by 4 bases and J by 0 bases, with 8 bases of the junction left unmatched. Germline lookup yields CDR1 MDHEN and CDR2 SYDVKM.